The 18 T cell receptor beta chains below all came from one sample that was sequenced in a study of blood T cell repertoires in COVID-19 (dated by TCRdb to the early 2020s). To prepare the library, the immunoSEQ multiplex PCR assay was applied. Imported from immuneACCESS, the table was reduced by TCRdb to in-frame sequences with V and J called. These copies leave out some clones; in studies compared against another copy, an unresolved V gene accounts for under half, and the cause of the remainder is not known. The sample table contains some 50,000 clones; only one count was recorded for 86% of them. Roughly 2.1% of the sample is held by the ten biggest clonotypes. The sample taken for sequencing was peripheral blood. The receptors come from an older woman with acute or convalescent COVID-19.

The rearrangement joins TRBV11-2 to TRBJ1-3, with D possibly matching TRBD1 (6 bases). Germline CDR1 is SGHAT and CDR2 is FQNNGV. The V end lost 5 bases, the J end lost 0 bases, and 8 bases lay between the germline ends. The CDR3 covers 14 residues. CDR3 amino acids: CASSPGDSGNTIYF. The CDR3 DNA follows: TGTGCCAGCAGCCCAGGGGACTCTGGAAACACCATATATTTT.

The chain is built from TRBV3-1 (or the pseudogene TRBV3-2) and TRBJ2-7; tentatively, D is TRBD1 (5 bases). Germline V gene data show CDR1 as LGHDT and CDR2 as YNNKEL (reference sequence). This CDR3 has 14 amino acids. V was cut by 6 bases and J by 6 bases, with 18 bases left in between. The CDR3 loop is CASRHRQSSGEQYF. CDR3 nucleotide sequence: TGTGCCAGCAGACACAGACAGTCCTCGGGCGAGCAGTACTTC.

The chain is built from TRBV9 and TRBJ2-5; weak D call: TRBD2 (5 bases). The CDR3 extends over 16 amino acids. The ends were cut back, 0 bases at V and 4 bases at J, with 16 bases in the middle. Germline CDR1 reads SGDLS; CDR2 reads YYNGEE. CDR3 loop: CASSVGRAVTGETQYF. In DNA form, the CDR3 reads TGTGCCAGCAGCGTAGGTCGAGCGGTCACGGGAGAGACCCAGTACTTC.

This clone was picked up one time. The rearrangement joins TRBV7-8 to TRBJ2-1, with 9 bases lining up with TRBD2. The germline V gene encodes CDR1 SGHVS and CDR2 FQNEAQ. Trimming took 5 bases from V and 5 from J; bases not matched to a gene: 7. CDR3 length: 15 amino acids. The CDR3 loop reads CASSVSGRLNNEQFF. The CDR3 DNA follows: TGTGCCAGCAGCGTTAGCGGGAGATTGAACAATGAGCAGTTCTTC. The whole variable domain, filled in from reference TRBV7-8 and TRBJ2-1, reads GAGVSQSPRYKVAKRGQDVALRCDPISGHVSLFWYQQALGQGPEFLTYFQNEAQLDKSGLPSDRFFAERPEGSVSTLKIQRTQQEDSAVYLCASSVSGRLNNEQFFGPGTRLTVL.

As concerns this clone: Its ends do not fully match the called genes, so a read error is possible. The chain employs TRBV7-7 and TRBJ1-3; no firm D call. The CDR3 consists of 16 residues. The V gene's germline CDR1 is SSHAT and CDR2 FNYEAQ (reference sequence). This chain's CDR3 is CASSPGLGGTGNTIYF. The CDR3 region has the DNA TGTGCTAGCAGCCCGGGTCTGGGAGGGACTGGAAACACCATATATTTT.

The gene calls are TRBV21-1 and TRBJ2-7; TRBD1 is the table's D call and was not checked against the DNA. TRBV21-1 is annotated as a pseudogene. The CDR3 contains 15 residues. The CDR3 region is CASSIQGDGAYEQYF. As DNA, the CDR3 is TGTGCCAGCAGCATTCAGGGGGACGGCGCCTACGAGCAGTACTTC.

This clone was picked up one time. The chain employs TRBV10-2 and TRBJ1-2; unclear D gene. Trimming left V 3 bases short and J 4 bases short, with 12 bases between. CDR1 is WSHSY, CDR2 SAAADI, per germline. The CDR3 consists of 14 residues. The DNA of the CDR3 is TGCGCCAGCAGTGAAAACACCCCGGGCTATGGCTACACCTTC. This sequence encodes CASSENTPGYGYTF.

CDR3: CASSPPPPAGNTIYF. The DNA for the CDR3 is TGTGCCAGCAGCCCCCCCCCGCCGGCTGGAAACACCATATATTTT. The chain employs TRBV28 and TRBJ1-3; D unresolved. CDR1 and CDR2 (germline): MDHEN, SYDVKM. Trimming stripped 6 bases from V and 2 bases from J, with 14 bases between. The CDR3 contains 15 residues. The variable domain in full, with the rest retrieved from reference TRBV28 and TRBJ1-3, is DVKVTQSSRYLVKRTGEKVFLECVQDMDHENMFWYRQDPGLGLRLIYFSYDVKMKEKGDIPEGYSVSREKKERFSLILESASTNQTSMYLCASSPPPPAGNTIYFGEGSWLTVV.

The rearrangement links TRBV6-6 to TRBJ1-6, with TRBD1 as a possible D gene (6 bases). The CDR3 consists of 14 residues. From germline, CDR1 is MNHNY and CDR2 SVGAGI (reference sequence). Trimming stripped 7 bases from V and 4 bases from J, with 11 bases between. The CDR3 region has the DNA TGTGCCAGCAAACTCCAGGGGTATAATTCACCCCTCCACTTT. This codes for CASKLQGYNSPLHF.

This chain links TRBV3-1 (or the pseudogene TRBV3-2) with TRBJ1-2; TRBD1 matches at 9 bases. From germline, CDR1 is LGHDT and CDR2 YNNKEL (reference sequence). The CDR3 spans 15 residues. V gave up 0 bases and J gave up 4 bases; unmatched junction bases: 3. CDR3 nucleotide sequence: TGTGCCAGCAGCCAAGACGTACAGGGGGCCTATGGCTACACCTTC. Translation: CASSQDVQGAYGYTF.

The CDR3 protein is CASSFVPGDNSPLHF. The CDR3 DNA sequence: TGTGCCAGCAGCTTTGTTCCAGGGGACAATTCACCCCTCCACTTT. The genes are TRBV5-4 and TRBJ1-6, with TRBD1 as a possible D gene (6 bases). In germline, CDR1 is SGHNT, CDR2 YYREEE (reference sequence). V was shortened by 2 bases and J by 7 bases, with 13 bases between the two germline ends. The CDR3 sequence is 15 residues long. The variable domain in full, with the rest retrieved from reference TRBV5-4 and TRBJ1-6, is ETGVTQSPTHLIKTRGQQVTLRCSSQSGHNTVSWYQQALGQGPQFIFQYYREEENGRGNFPPRFSGLQFPNYSSELNVNALELDDSALYLCASSFVPGDNSPLHFGNGTRLTVT.

The gene calls are TRBV30 and TRBJ1-6; D is perhaps TRBD1 (6 bases). This CDR3 contains 14 residues. The V gene lost 4 bases and the J gene lost 4 bases, with 11 bases spanning the gap. Germline loops: CDR1 GTSNPN, CDR2 SVGIG (reference sequence). CDR3 DNA: TGTGCCTGGAATCCCGACAGGTATAATTCACCCCTCCACTTT. This translates into CAWNPDRYNSPLHF.

This chain links TRBV9 with TRBJ2-5; no reliable D call. The ends were cut back, 0 bases at V and 2 bases at J, with 8 bases in the middle. CDR1 is SGDLS, CDR2 YYNGEE, per germline. The CDR3 covers 14 residues. CDR3 coding DNA: TGTGCCAGCAGCGTAGGGCAGCGTCAAGAGACCCAGTACTTC. This encodes CASSVGQRQETQYF.

J is TRBJ2-7 and V is TRBV3-1 (or the pseudogene TRBV3-2), with D tentatively TRBD1 (6 bases). V lost 3 bases to trimming and J lost 5 bases, with 8 bases between them. This CDR3 spans 12 amino acids. Germline CDR1 LGHDT, CDR2 YNNKEL (reference sequence). CDR3 bases: TGTGCCAGCAGCCACGGACAGAACGAGCAGTACTTC. It yields the protein CASSHGQNEQYF.

The CDR3 loop is CASSLAVMGVYEQYF. Written as DNA, the CDR3 is TGTGCCAGCAGCTTGGCTGTTATGGGAGTCTACGAGCAGTACTTC. V and J are TRBV5-8 and TRBJ2-7; tentative D call: TRBD2 (5 bases). V was clipped by 0 bases and J by 3 bases, with 13 bases between them. The CDR3 sequence is 15 residues long. Germline CDR1 is SGHTS and CDR2 is YDEGEE.

CDR3 amino acids: CASSPAGGNTGELFF. The DNA for the CDR3 is TGTGCCAGCAGTCCAGCGGGAGGGAACACCGGGGAGCTGTTTTTT. The rearrangement uses TRBV28 and TRBJ2-2, with 9 bases matching TRBD2. CDR3 length equals 15 residues. V dropped 5 bases and J dropped 1; count of bases not matched to a gene: 2. Germline V gene sequence: CDR1 MDHEN, CDR2 SYDVKM.

The chain joins TRBV4-1 to TRBJ1-2, with 10 bases aligning to TRBD1. With 1 base clipped from V and 3 bases from J, the junction kept 5 bases outside the gene matches. CDR3 length: 16 residues. CDR1 is MGHRA, CDR2 YSYEKL, per germline. The CDR3 DNA reads TGCGCCAGCAGCCAAGGAACGACAGGGGGCTACTATGGCTACACCTTC. This sequence encodes CASSQGTTGGYYGYTF.

The V and J genes are TRBV5-1 and TRBJ1-1; TRBD1 might be the D (6 bases). This CDR3 is 14 amino acids long. CDR1 SGHRS and CDR2 YFSETQ come from the germline V gene. With 4 bases removed from V and 1 base from J, the gap between germline ends came to 11 bases. Written as DNA, the CDR3 is TGCGCCAGCAGCCTAATACAGGGGAACACTGAAGCTTTCTTT. Amino acid sequence: CASSLIQGNTEAFF. Based on the CDR3 plus reference TRBV5-1 and TRBJ1-1, the full variable domain is KAGVTQTPRYLIKTRGQQVTLSCSPISGHRSVSWYQQTPGQGLQFLFEYFSETQRNKGNFPGRFSGRQFSNSRSEMNVSTLELGDSALYLCASSLIQGNTEAFFGQGTRLTVV.